The 32 T cell receptor beta chains below all came from one sample that was sequenced in a study of T cell responses to AZD1222 COVID-19 vaccine. The data were produced by immunoSEQ multiplex PCR, yet TCRdb's version contains in-frame clones alone and is incomplete. This sample carries 95,000 to 150,000 clones, 85% to 90% of them seen once, and the ten largest clones take approximately 3.5%. Sequenced material: peripheral blood, taken on day 0 of AZD1222 vaccination. Receptors were obtained from an adult in good health.

CDR3: CASSLGEGPAEAFF. CDR3 in DNA: TGTGCCAGCAGCTTAGGGGAGGGGCCGGCTGAAGCTTTCTTT. This chain joins TRBV13 and TRBJ1-1, with D possibly being TRBD1 (5 bases). The CDR3 length is 14 residues. The V end lost 0 bases, the J end lost 6 bases, and 11 bases lay between the germline ends. CDR1 is PRHDT and CDR2 is FYEKMQ in the germline V gene (reference sequence).

This chain links TRBV6-5 with TRBJ1-2; D not resolved. The CDR3 covers 15 residues. The ends were cut back, 0 bases at V and 3 bases at J, with 11 bases in the middle. Germline V gene sequence: CDR1 MNHEY, CDR2 SVGAGI. The chain's CDR3 is CASSYSRVSDYGYTF. The CDR3 DNA sequence: TGTGCCAGCAGTTACTCTAGGGTTTCCGACTATGGCTACACCTTC.

The rearrangement uses TRBV7-9 and TRBJ1-1; D uncertain. The CDR3 covers 13 residues. The V end was cut by 5 bases, the J end by 6 bases, with 13 bases between. Germline V gene lookup returns CDR1 SEHNR and CDR2 FQNEAQ (reference sequence). For the CDR3, the DNA is TGTGCCAGCAGCATGGACTCACTACCTGAAGCTTTCTTT. Protein: CASSMDSLPEAFF.

In nucleotides, the CDR3 is TGTGCCAGCAGCGCAGGGGTTCCTGAAGCTTTCTTT. Protein sequence: CASSAGVPEAFF. The V and J genes are TRBV13 and TRBJ1-1, with D tentatively TRBD1 (6 bases). The CDR3 length is 12 residues. Trimming removed 5 bases at V and 6 bases at J, with 10 bases between. The germline CDR1 and CDR2 sequences are PRHDT and FYEKMQ (reference sequence).

The rearrangement links TRBV19 to TRBJ1-1; 7 bases are shared with TRBD1. The CDR3 is 16 amino acids. V trimming: 3 bases; J trimming: 1 base; junction bases outside the gene matches: 8. Germline CDR1 reads LNHDA; CDR2 reads SQIVND (reference sequence). The CDR3 spells CASSMGGGYGNTEAFF. The CDR3 nucleotides are TGTGCCAGTAGTATGGGAGGGGGCTATGGGAACACTGAAGCTTTCTTT.

The chain is built from TRBV3-1 (or the pseudogene TRBV3-2) and TRBJ1-1; no firm D call. The length of the CDR3 is 12 residues. Germline loops: CDR1 LGHDT, CDR2 YNNKEL (reference sequence). Between the trimmed V and J ends, which lost 8 bases and 7 bases, there was a span of 14 bases. CDR3 in amino acids: CASRTADGEAFF. The CDR3 nucleotides are TGTGCCAGCCGTACCGCGGACGGTGAAGCTTTCTTT.

The gene calls are TRBV19 and TRBJ1-2; D gene uncertain. V was cut by 6 bases and J by 6 bases, with 17 bases left in between. Germline V gene lookup returns CDR1 LNHDA and CDR2 SQIVND (reference sequence). The CDR3 runs 14 residues. CDR3 nucleotide sequence: TGTGCCAGTAGACACCCCGCTTTAGGGAATGGCTACACCTTC. Translated, it gives CASRHPALGNGYTF. Full variable domain (rest looked up from reference TRBV19 and TRBJ1-2): DGGITQSPKYLFRKEGQNVTLSCEQNLNHDAMYWYRQDPGQGLRLIYYSQIVNDFQKGDIAEGYSVSREKKESFPLTVTSAQKNPTAFYLCASRHPALGNGYTFGSGTRLTVV.

The V gene is TRBV4-1, the J gene TRBJ1-2; D gene ambiguous. Germline CDR1 MGHRA, CDR2 YSYEKL. Trimming shortened V by 1 base and J by 2 bases, and 5 bases separated the two germline ends. CDR3 length: 13 amino acids. The CDR3 DNA is TGCGCCAGCAGCCAAGCCAGAAACTATGGCTACACCTTC. This encodes CASSQARNYGYTF.

This sequence joins TRBV19 and TRBJ2-1; D not certain. Trimming shortened V by 7 bases and J by 8 bases, and 18 bases separated the two germline ends. The germline gives CDR1 LNHDA, CDR2 SQIVND (reference sequence). CDR3 length equals 14 residues. CDR3 loop: CASTIGGSFHEQFF. CDR3 DNA: TGTGCCAGTACCATCGGTGGTAGCTTTCATGAGCAGTTCTTC.

This chain joins TRBV4-1 and TRBJ1-2; D is unclear. There are 14 residues in the CDR3. Germline assignment: CDR1 MGHRA and CDR2 YSYEKL. The V and J ends lost 0 bases and 6 bases respectively, with 11 bases between them. CDR3 sequence reads: CASSQDRRKDGYTF. As DNA, the CDR3 is TGCGCCAGCAGCCAAGATAGGAGAAAGGATGGCTACACCTTC.

The J gene is TRBJ2-3, the V gene TRBV5-1; tentatively, D is TRBD1 (5 bases). The CDR3 is 14 residues long. Germline values: CDR1 SGHRS, CDR2 YFSETQ. Between the trimmed V and J ends, which lost 4 bases and 0 bases, there was a span of 9 bases. CDR3 nucleotide sequence: TGCGCCAGCAGCGAAGGACACAGCACAGATACGCAGTATTTT. Protein: CASSEGHSTDTQYF.

V and J are TRBV27 and TRBJ1-2; D unresolved. The CDR3 is 13 residues long. V lost 3 bases and J lost 1, with 6 bases in between. Per the germline V gene, CDR1 is MNHEY and CDR2 is SMNVEV (reference sequence). CDR3 sequence (DNA): TGTGCCAGCAGTTTTGCGGTTAACTATGGCTACACCTTC. Translated: CASSFAVNYGYTF.

The chain recombines TRBV11-2 with TRBJ1-6; D gene unclear. Trimming took off 1 base at V and 6 bases at J, with 7 bases between the two ends. Germline assignment: CDR1 SGHAT and CDR2 FQNNGV. This CDR3 contains 14 residues. The CDR3 region is CASSLVPANSPLHF. The CDR3 DNA follows: TGTGCCAGCAGCTTAGTCCCCGCTAATTCACCCCTCCACTTT. Full variable domain (remainder filled in from reference TRBV11-2 and TRBJ1-6): EAGVAQSPRYKIIEKRQSVAFWCNPISGHATLYWYQQILGQGPKLLIQFQNNGVVDDSQLPKDRFSAERLKGVDSTLKIQPAKLEDSAVYLCASSLVPANSPLHFGNGTRLTVT.

This sequence joins TRBV7-8 and TRBJ1-1; a weak D match, TRBD1 (5 bases). Germline V gives CDR1 SGHVS, CDR2 FQNEAQ. This CDR3 contains 12 residues. V shed 8 bases and J shed 0 bases, with 7 bases lying between them. The CDR3 bases are TGTGCCAGCTGGGGGATGAACACTGAAGCTTTCTTT. As protein: CASWGMNTEAFF.

This clone was detected only once. V and J are TRBV10-3 and TRBJ2-2, with D unresolved. Germline loops: CDR1 ENHRY, CDR2 SYGVKD. The CDR3 is 11 amino acids. Between the trimmed V and J ends, which lost 6 bases and 1 base, there was a span of 0 bases. The DNA of the CDR3 is TGTGCCATCAGGAACACCGGGGAGCTGTTTTTT. Residues: CAIRNTGELFF.

The chain uses TRBV5-1 and TRBJ1-1, with 9 nucleotides matching TRBD1. Germline lookup yields CDR1 SGHRS and CDR2 YFSETQ. With V trimmed by 4 bases and J by 4 bases, 11 bases remained unmatched. This CDR3 has 16 amino acids. Here the CDR3 DNA reads TGCGCCAGCAGCCTAGGGACAGGGATGGGGAGCACTGAAGCTTTCTTT. Amino acid sequence: CASSLGTGMGSTEAFF. Based on the CDR3 plus reference TRBV5-1 and TRBJ1-1, the full variable domain is KAGVTQTPRYLIKTRGQQVTLSCSPISGHRSVSWYQQTPGQGLQFLFEYFSETQRNKGNFPGRFSGRQFSNSRSEMNVSTLELGDSALYLCASSLGTGMGSTEAFFGQGTRLTVV.

This chain links TRBV5-1 with TRBJ1-2, with TRBD1 matching 8 bases. The trim removed 4 bases at V and 3 bases at J, leaving 5 bases unmatched. The CDR3 has 14 amino acids. Germline CDR1 is SGHRS and CDR2 is YFSETQ. This chain's CDR3 is CASSTPGQDYGYTF. For the CDR3, the DNA is TGCGCCAGCAGCACTCCGGGACAGGACTATGGCTACACCTTC.

V and J are TRBV5-1 and TRBJ2-1; TRBD2 matches 9 bases. The germline V gene encodes CDR1 SGHRS and CDR2 YFSETQ. The J segment lost 7 bases and the V segment lost 0 bases, leaving 11 bases of the junction unmatched. The CDR3 consists of 17 residues. As DNA, the CDR3 is TGCGCCAGCAGCTTGGCTACTAGCGGGTTTAGAAAAAATGAGCAGTTCTTC. It translates to CASSLATSGFRKNEQFF.

The chain recombines TRBV5-4 with TRBJ1-4, with 7 nucleotides matching TRBD1. Trimming removed 0 bases from V and 0 bases from J; junction bases left unmatched: 2. Germline loops: CDR1 SGHNT, CDR2 YYREEE (reference sequence). The CDR3 covers 16 residues. CDR3 sequence: CASSLGQGATNEKLFF. In nucleotides, the CDR3 is TGTGCCAGCAGCTTGGGCCAGGGGGCAACTAATGAAAAACTGTTTTTT.

V and J are TRBV2 and TRBJ1-5; D perhaps matches TRBD1 (6 bases). V was trimmed by 5 bases and J by 0 bases, leaving 14 bases between them. CDR1 and CDR2 from the germline V gene are SNHLY and FYNNEI. This CDR3 contains 16 residues. CDR3: CASSTDRIYSNQPQHF. The CDR3 DNA reads as TGTGCCAGCAGTACTGACAGGATCTATAGCAATCAGCCCCAGCATTTT.

The J gene is TRBJ2-3, the V gene TRBV7-6; 10 positions match TRBD1. V dropped 5 bases and J dropped 4; count of bases not matched to a gene: 9. This CDR3 is built from 16 residues. Germline V gene lookup returns CDR1 SGHVS and CDR2 FNYEAQ. Here the CDR3 DNA reads TGTGCCAGCAGCCGCCGACAGGGGGCAGAGGCAGATACGCAGTATTTT. This translates into CASSRRQGAEADTQYF. The entire variable domain, with the rest obtained from reference TRBV7-6 and TRBJ2-3, is as follows: GAGVSQSPRYKVTKRGQDVALRCDPISGHVSLYWYRQALGQGPEFLTYFNYEAQQDKSGLPNDRFSAERPEGSISTLTIQRTEQRDSAMYRCASSRRQGAEADTQYFGPGTRLTVL.

The V and J genes are TRBV24-1 and TRBJ2-3; D call uncertain. Germline assignment: CDR1 KGHDR and CDR2 SFDVKD. V shed 1 base and J shed 3 bases, with 1 base lying between them. The CDR3 runs 12 residues. CDR3 in amino acids: CATSDFTDTQYF. The CDR3, as DNA: TGTGCCACCAGTGATTTTACAGATACGCAGTATTTT.

V gene TRBV6-5 combines with J gene TRBJ2-7; possibly TRBD1 or TRBD2 for D (5 bases each). CDR1 MNHEY and CDR2 SVGAGI come from the germline V gene. V lost 2 bases to trimming and J lost 5 bases, with 13 bases between them. The CDR3 contains 14 residues. CDR3 coding DNA: TGTGCCAGCAGTTACCGGGACCCTAACGACGAGCAGTACTTC. Translation gives CASSYRDPNDEQYF.

The chain uses TRBV4-2 and TRBJ2-3; 14 bases align to TRBD2. The length of the CDR3 is 18 residues. V lost 1 base to trimming and J lost 2 bases; unmatched junction nucleotides: 5. Germline assignment: CDR1 LGHNA and CDR2 YNFKEQ. CDR3 nucleotides: TGTGCCAGCAGCCAAGTCGGACTAGCGGGGGGTATCACAGATACGCAGTATTTT. This sequence encodes CASSQVGLAGGITDTQYF.

This clone was recorded once. This rearrangement joins TRBV7-2 to TRBJ1-6; 10 nucleotides agree with TRBD1. This CDR3 has 16 amino acids. Germline V gene data show CDR1 as SGHTA and CDR2 as FQGNSA. Trimming at V came to 6 bases and at J to 7 bases, leaving 9 bases not matched to a gene. The CDR3 region is CASSPLTGGWNSPLHF. The CDR3 nucleotides are TGTGCCAGCAGTCCGTTGACAGGGGGCTGGAATTCACCCCTCCACTTT.

The chain uses TRBV19 and TRBJ1-1; D gene ambiguous. The germline CDR1 and CDR2 sequences are LNHDA and SQIVND (reference sequence). Trimming shortened V by 5 bases and J by 0 bases, and 4 bases separated the two germline ends. This CDR3 spans 12 amino acids. In DNA, the CDR3 is TGTGCCAGTAGTCAAATGAACACTGAAGCTTTCTTT. Translating gives CASSQMNTEAFF.

The rearrangement uses TRBV6-5 and TRBJ2-3, with D tentatively TRBD2 (5 bases). Per the germline V gene, CDR1 is MNHEY and CDR2 is SVGAGI. The CDR3 is made up of 15 amino acids. Between the trimmed V and J ends, which lost 5 bases and 3 bases, there was a span of 15 bases. CDR3 region: CASSPNSWETDTQYF. CDR3 sequence (DNA): TGTGCCAGCAGTCCAAACTCTTGGGAGACAGATACGCAGTATTTT.

The chain links TRBV6-4 to TRBJ2-1; 7 bases fit TRBD1. Trimming took 2 bases from V and 5 from J; bases not matched to a gene: 6. The CDR3 contains 15 residues. Germline CDR1 reads MRHNA; CDR2 reads SNTAGT. CDR3 nucleotide sequence: TGTGCCAGCAGTGACACGACAGGGTGGGACAATGAGCAGTTCTTC. It yields the protein CASSDTTGWDNEQFF.

The CDR3 loop is CASKILGGAATEAFF. The CDR3 nucleotides are TGTGCCAGCAAAATTCTGGGGGGCGCTGCAACTGAAGCTTTCTTT. This chain uses TRBV5-4 with TRBJ1-1; weak D call: TRBD1 (6 bases). CDR3 length equals 15 residues. From germline, CDR1 is SGHNT and CDR2 YYREEE (reference sequence). Trimming took 6 bases from V and 5 from J, leaving 20 bases between them.

CDR3 bases: TGTGCCAGCAGGGGGTGGGCAGATACGCAGTATTTT. Translation gives CASRGWADTQYF. The chain couples TRBV6-5 to TRBJ2-3; D is undetermined. Germline lookup yields CDR1 MNHEY and CDR2 SVGAGI. The length of the CDR3 is 12 residues. V was shortened by 6 bases and J by 4 bases, with 8 bases between the two germline ends.

The genes are TRBV5-1 and TRBJ1-1; D unresolved. The CDR3 has 12 residues. The germline V and J ends were trimmed by 0 bases and 3 bases, with 3 bases remaining between them. Germline CDR1 SGHRS, CDR2 YFSETQ. CDR3 DNA: TGCGCCAGCAGCTTGGCGGACACTGAAGCTTTCTTT. It yields the protein CASSLADTEAFF.

The chain carries TRBV2 and TRBJ1-3; a weak D match, TRBD1 (5 bases). The CDR3 is 13 amino acids. V lost 4 bases, J lost 8 bases, and 12 bases lay in between. Germline V gives CDR1 SNHLY, CDR2 FYNNEI. This CDR3 is CASSGAGMDTIYF. The CDR3 DNA reads as TGTGCCAGCAGTGGAGCAGGGATGGACACCATATATTTT.